Described below is a single T cell receptor (beta chain) sequence and its context. Its antigen is currently unknown. Separate from the 666-subject first cohort, the roughly 120-subject validation cohort was the one that the donors belonged to. The data originate from a study of cytomegalovirus exposure and HLA in healthy donors. Study overall: According to later analysis, the same platform produced the 120 or so validation and about 700 first-cohort repertoires.

Only in-frame clones appear in the TCRdb table, and some are missing; sequencing was by immunoSEQ multiplex PCR. There are 170,000 or so clones in the sample; more than 65% occur only once, and under 3.5% lies in the top ten. Whole-study findings and limits: Overall, approximately 150 TCR beta chains were annotated as cytomegalovirus-associated. The tendency of first-cohort TCR clusters to co-occur in the 100 to 150 validation repertoires emerged from a later analysis.

The sequencing input was PBMCs. The sequence was collected from a woman aged 18-29 years in good health and CMV-seropositive.

The CDR3 DNA follows: TGTGCCAGCAGTCCCCAGGGTGGGACCGGGGAGCTGTTTTTT. Translating gives CASSPQGGTGELFF. The chain combines TRBV6-4 with TRBJ2-2, with D perhaps matching TRBD1 (5 bases). Per germline, CDR1 MRHNA and CDR2 SNTAGT. Trimming removed 5 bases at V and 5 bases at J, with 12 bases between. The CDR3 spans 14 residues.